The clone carrying this TCR beta chain has ten or more counts. The antigen remains undetermined. These data are taken from a study of CD8+ T cells in alopecia areata. Treatment denoted: oral pan-JAK inhibitor, 5-10 mg twice daily. In alopecia areata patients, both lesional scalp punch biopsies and peripheral blood were collected. The CDR3 has 14 amino acids. Germline V gives CDR1 ENHRY, CDR2 SYGVKD. V was pared by 8 bases and J by 3 bases, with 11 bases between. RNA was isolated and reverse transcribed to cDNA, the sequencing template. Assay used: immunoSEQ multiplex PCR; TCRdb lists only in-frame clones, some missing. Counted here are around 150,000 clones, less than 70% occurring once; the ten biggest clones make up 11% to 15%. General study findings and limits: Scalp clonality and expanded CD8+ clones among the top 100 showed significant decreases with tofacitinib. Numerous clones, expanded in lesions, remained in scalp and blood during tofacitinib.

The sequence derives from a human donor with alopecia areata. This specimen consisted of CD4+ T cells sorted from blood, obtained at week 24, from a patient treated with tofacitinib. The chain joins TRBV10-3 to TRBJ2-6; D may be TRBD2 (6 bases). For the CDR3, the DNA is TGTGCCATCTCCCGGGAGAGTGGGGCCAACGTCCTGACTTTC. It is translated as CAISRESGANVLTF.